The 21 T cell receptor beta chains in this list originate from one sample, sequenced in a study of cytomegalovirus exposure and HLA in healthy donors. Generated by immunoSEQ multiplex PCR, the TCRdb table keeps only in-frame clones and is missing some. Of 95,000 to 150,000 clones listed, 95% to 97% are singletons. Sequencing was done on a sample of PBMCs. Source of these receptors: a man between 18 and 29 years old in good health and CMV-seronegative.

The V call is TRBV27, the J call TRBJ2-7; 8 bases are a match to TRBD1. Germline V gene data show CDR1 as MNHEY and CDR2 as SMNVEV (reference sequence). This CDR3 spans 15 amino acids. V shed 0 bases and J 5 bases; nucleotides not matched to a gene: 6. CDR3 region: CASSLSPGTGHEQYF. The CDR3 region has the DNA TGTGCCAGCAGTTTATCCCCCGGGACAGGTCACGAGCAGTACTTC.

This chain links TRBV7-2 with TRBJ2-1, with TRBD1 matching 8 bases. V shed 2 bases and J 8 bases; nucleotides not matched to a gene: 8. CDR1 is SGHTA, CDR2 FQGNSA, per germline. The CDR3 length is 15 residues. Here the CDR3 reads CASSLQGAGIDEQFF. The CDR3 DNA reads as TGTGCCAGCAGCTTACAGGGGGCTGGAATCGATGAGCAGTTCTTC.

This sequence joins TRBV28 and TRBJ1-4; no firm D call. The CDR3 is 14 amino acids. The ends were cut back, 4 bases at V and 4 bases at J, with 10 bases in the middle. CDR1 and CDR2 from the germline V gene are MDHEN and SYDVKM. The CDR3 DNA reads TGTGCCAGCAGTTCGGGTCCGAATAATGAAAAACTGTTTTTT. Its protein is CASSSGPNNEKLFF.

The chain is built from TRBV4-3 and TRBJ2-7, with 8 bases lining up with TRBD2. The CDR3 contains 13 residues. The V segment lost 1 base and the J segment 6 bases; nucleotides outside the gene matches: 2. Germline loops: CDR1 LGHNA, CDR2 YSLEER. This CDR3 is CASSQVGRGEQYF. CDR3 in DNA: TGCGCCAGCAGCCAAGTCGGGAGGGGCGAGCAGTACTTC.

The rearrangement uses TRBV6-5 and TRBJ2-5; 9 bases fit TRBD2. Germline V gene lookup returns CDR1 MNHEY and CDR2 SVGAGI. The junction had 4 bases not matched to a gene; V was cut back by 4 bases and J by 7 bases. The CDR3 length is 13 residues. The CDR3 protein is CASSLAGAGTQYF. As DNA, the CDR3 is TGTGCCAGCAGTTTAGCGGGAGCCGGGACCCAGTACTTC.

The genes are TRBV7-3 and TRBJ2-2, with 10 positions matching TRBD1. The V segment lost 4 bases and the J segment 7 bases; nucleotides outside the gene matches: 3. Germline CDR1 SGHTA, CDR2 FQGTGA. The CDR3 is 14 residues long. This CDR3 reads CASSSTGGGGELFF. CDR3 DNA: TGTGCCAGCAGCTCGACAGGGGGCGGCGGGGAGCTGTTTTTT.

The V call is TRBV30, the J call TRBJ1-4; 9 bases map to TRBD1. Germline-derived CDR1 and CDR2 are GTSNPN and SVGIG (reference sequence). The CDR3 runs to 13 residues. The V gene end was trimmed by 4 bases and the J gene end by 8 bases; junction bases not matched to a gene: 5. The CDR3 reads CAWKDRGWEKLFF. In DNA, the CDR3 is TGTGCCTGGAAGGACAGGGGTTGGGAAAAACTGTTTTTT.

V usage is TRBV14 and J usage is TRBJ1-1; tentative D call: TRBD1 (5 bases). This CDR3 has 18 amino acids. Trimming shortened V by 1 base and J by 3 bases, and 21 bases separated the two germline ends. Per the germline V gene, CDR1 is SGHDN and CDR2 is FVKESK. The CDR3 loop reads CASSQAALGLMVYTEAFF. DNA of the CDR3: TGTGCCAGCAGCCAAGCGGCTTTGGGACTGATGGTCTACACTGAAGCTTTCTTT. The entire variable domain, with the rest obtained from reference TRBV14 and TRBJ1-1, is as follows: EAGVTQFPSHSVIEKGQTVTLRCDPISGHDNLYWYRRVMGKEIKFLLHFVKESKQDESGMPNNRFLAERTGGTYSTLKVQPAELEDSGVYFCASSQAALGLMVYTEAFFGQGTRLTVV.

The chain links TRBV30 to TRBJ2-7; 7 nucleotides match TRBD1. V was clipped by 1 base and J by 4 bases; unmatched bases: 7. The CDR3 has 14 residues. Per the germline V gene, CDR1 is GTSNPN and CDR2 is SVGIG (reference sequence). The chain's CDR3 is CAWSAGQNPYEQYF. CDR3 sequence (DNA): TGTGCCTGGAGTGCGGGACAGAACCCTTACGAGCAGTACTTC. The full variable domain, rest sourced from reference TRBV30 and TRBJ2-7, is SQTIHQWPATLVQPVGSPLSLECTVEGTSNPNLYWYRQAAGRGLQLLFYSVGIGQISSEVPQNLSASRPQDRQFILSSKKLLLSDSGFYLCAWSAGQNPYEQYFGPGTRLTVT.

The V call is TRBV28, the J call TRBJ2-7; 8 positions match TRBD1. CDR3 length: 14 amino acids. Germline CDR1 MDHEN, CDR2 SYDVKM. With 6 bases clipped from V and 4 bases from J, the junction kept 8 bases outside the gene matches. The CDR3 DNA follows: TGTGCCAGCAGCGGACAGGGCCTCCGGTACGAGCAGTACTTC. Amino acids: CASSGQGLRYEQYF.

In nucleotides, the CDR3 is TGTGCCAGCAGCTTGGGACAGGGTGGCACAGATACGCAGTATTTT. Amino acid sequence: CASSLGQGGTDTQYF. The chain couples TRBV5-4 to TRBJ2-3; 7 bases are a match to TRBD1. CDR1 is SGHNT, CDR2 YYREEE, per germline (reference sequence). The CDR3 contains 15 residues. J was trimmed by 1 base and V by 0 bases; bases with no gene match: 2.

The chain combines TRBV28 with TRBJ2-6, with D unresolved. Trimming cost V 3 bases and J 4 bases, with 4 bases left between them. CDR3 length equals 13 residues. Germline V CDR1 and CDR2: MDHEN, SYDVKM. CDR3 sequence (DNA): TGTGCCAGCAGTTTTATGGGGGCCAACGTCCTGACTTTC. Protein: CASSFMGANVLTF.

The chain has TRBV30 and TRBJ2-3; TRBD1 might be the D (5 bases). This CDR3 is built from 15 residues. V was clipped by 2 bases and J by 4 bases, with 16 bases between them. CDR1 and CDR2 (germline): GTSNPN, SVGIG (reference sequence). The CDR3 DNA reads TGTGCCTGGAGTCCGGCAGGGTGGCCCGCAGATACGCAGTATTTT. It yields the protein CAWSPAGWPADTQYF.

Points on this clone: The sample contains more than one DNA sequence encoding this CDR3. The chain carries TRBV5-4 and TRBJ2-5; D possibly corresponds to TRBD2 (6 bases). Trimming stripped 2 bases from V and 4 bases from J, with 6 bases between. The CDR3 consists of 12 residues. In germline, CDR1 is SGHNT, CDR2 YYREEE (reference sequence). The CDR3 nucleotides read TGTGCCAGCAGCTTAGCGGGAGAGACCCAGTACTTC. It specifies CASSLAGETQYF.

In DNA, the CDR3 is TGCGCCAGCAGCCAAGGGACTCTAGGGTCCTACGAGCAGTACTTC. Translation: CASSQGTLGSYEQYF. The J gene is TRBJ2-7, the V gene TRBV4-1, with D perhaps matching TRBD2 (5 bases). Germline V gene lookup returns CDR1 MGHRA and CDR2 YSYEKL. The CDR3 sequence is 15 residues long. V was pared by 1 base and J by 1 base, with 11 bases between.

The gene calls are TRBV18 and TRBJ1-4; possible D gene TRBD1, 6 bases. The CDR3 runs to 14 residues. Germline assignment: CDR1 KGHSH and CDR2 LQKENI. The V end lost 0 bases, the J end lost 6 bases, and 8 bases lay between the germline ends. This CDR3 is CASSPPQGDEKLFF. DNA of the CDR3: TGTGCCAGCTCACCACCACAGGGAGATGAAAAACTGTTTTTT.

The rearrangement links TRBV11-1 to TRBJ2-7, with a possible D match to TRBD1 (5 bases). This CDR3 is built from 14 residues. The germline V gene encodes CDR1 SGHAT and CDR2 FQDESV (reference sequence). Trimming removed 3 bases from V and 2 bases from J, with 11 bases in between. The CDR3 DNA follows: TGTGCCAGCAGCTTGGGGCTACCTCCCTACGAGCAGTACTTC. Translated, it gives CASSLGLPPYEQYF.

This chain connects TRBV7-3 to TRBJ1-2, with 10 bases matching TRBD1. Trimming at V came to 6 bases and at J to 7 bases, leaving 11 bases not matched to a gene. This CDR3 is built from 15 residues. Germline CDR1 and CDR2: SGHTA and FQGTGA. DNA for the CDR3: TGTGCCAGCAGGGAGGGACAGGGGCGCAGGGGTGGCTACACCTTC. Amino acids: CASREGQGRRGGYTF.

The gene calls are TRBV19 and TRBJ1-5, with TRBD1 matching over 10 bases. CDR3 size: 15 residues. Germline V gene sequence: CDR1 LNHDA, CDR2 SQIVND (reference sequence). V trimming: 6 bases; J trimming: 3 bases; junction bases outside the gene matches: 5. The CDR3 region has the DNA TGTGCCAGTAGCAGACAGGGGGCGACCAATCAGCCCCAGCATTTT. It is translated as CASSRQGATNQPQHF.

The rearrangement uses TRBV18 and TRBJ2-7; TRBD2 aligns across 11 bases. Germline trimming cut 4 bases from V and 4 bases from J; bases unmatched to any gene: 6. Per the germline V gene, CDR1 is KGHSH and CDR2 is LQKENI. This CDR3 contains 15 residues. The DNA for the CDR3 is TGTGCCAGCTCACGGTCGGGACTAGCGGCTTACGAGCAGTACTTC. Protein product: CASSRSGLAAYEQYF. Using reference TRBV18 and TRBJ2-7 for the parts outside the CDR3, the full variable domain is NAGVMQNPRHLVRRRGQEARLRCSPMKGHSHVYWYRQLPEEGLKFMVYLQKENIIDESGMPKERFSAEFPKEGPSILRIQQVVRGDSAAYFCASSRSGLAAYEQYFGPGTRLTVT.

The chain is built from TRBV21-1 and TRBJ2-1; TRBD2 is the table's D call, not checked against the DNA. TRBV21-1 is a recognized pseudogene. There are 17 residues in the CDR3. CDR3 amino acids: CASSKSGASAGDNEQFF. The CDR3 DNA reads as TGTGCCAGCAGCAAGAGTGGTGCTAGCGCCGGGGACAATGAGCAGTTCTTC.